This T cell receptor (beta chain) was found in a study of cytotoxic CD8 clonotypes in ibrutinib-treated CLL (dated by TCRdb to the early 2020s). In the study overall: The cohort had around twelve relapsed/refractory and more than 14 treatment-naive patients; some 17 were IGHV unmutated. Samples at response were collected after a median of around twelve months of treatment, with a range of roughly 6 to 40 months. On average, each sample had about 250,000 productive templates and around 100,000 productive rearrangements. Longitudinal samples were obtainable from about 30% of the roughly 86 participants in the trial. Responses were partial in 24 patients and complete in 2; after median 68 months follow-up, roughly 15 stayed in remission and some twelve progressed. Cryopreserved peripheral blood mononuclear cells were collected at three points: before therapy, at response, and at either sustained remission or disease progression. Every remission and progressive disease sample was obtained while ibrutinib was still being received by the patients.

Each clonotype received, on average, about 9.7x coverage in deep resolution sequencing performed on a MiSeq, where the target depth lay between 1 in 1 million and 1 in 200,000 T cells. The immunoSEQ hsTCRB Kit was used to generate TCR beta libraries. Per the authors' processing: Data were analyzed with ImmunoSEQ Data Assistant and ImmunoSEQ Analyzer, with V, D and J genes assigned per IMGT definitions. Clonality, with values ranging from 0 to 1, was calculated as one minus the normalized Shannon entropy of productive rearrangement frequencies. Only overrepresented clonotypes making up at least 0.05% of each patient's repertoire were included in the public clonotype analysis. Some 13 age-matched healthy donor repertoires from immuneACCESS were used as controls for clonality. TCRdb re-hosts the immuneACCESS table, in-frame sequences only. Its copies lack some clones; in the studies checked, an unresolved V gene accounts for under half of them, and the cause for the rest is not known. The DNA gave D and trimming, while V, J and clone size come from that table. This sample is represented by more than 200,000 clones; around 70% of them were singletons. 15% to 17% of the sample comes from the top ten.

The table lists this clone with a few counts. The antigen it recognizes is unknown. Per-base quality was not reported, and no clone a single base away is much larger than it. Overall study results and their limits: An increase in clonality was observed at ibrutinib response, with clonality remaining stable during sustained remission and falling back toward baseline at progression. Sampling times were not matched between patients in sustained remission and patients whose disease was progressing, and lymph node repertoires were not examined. Baseline clonality exceeded that of age-matched healthy donors and correlated strongly with circulating CD8+ T-cell counts. Public clonotypes were rare and either shrank or stayed stable during treatment, and the rise in clonality at ibrutinib response reflected expansion of private clonotypes.

The time point label corresponds to: approximately 25 months on ibrutinib. For TCR beta library preparation, 1.5 to 2.5 micrograms of genomic DNA was extracted from cryopreserved PBMCs. Longitudinal blood samples from CLL patients on ibrutinib monotherapy were analyzed using high-throughput TCR beta sequencing. The patients were enrolled in a single-center, open-label phase 2 trial of ibrutinib monotherapy. The clonotype was recovered from a human donor with chronic lymphocytic leukemia. Sequencing used PBMCs, obtained after 24 months of ibrutinib treatment.

The DNA sequence reads TGCGCCAGCAGCCAAGATCGTGGCAGGGGGCTCGGCGGCTACACCTTC. It codes for CASSQDRGRGLGGYTF. The chain was built from TRBV4-1 and TRBJ1-2; the junction holds 8 bases that match TRBD1. The CDR3, from cysteine to phenylalanine, totals 16 residues. CDR3 DNA is the only sequence kept; it has 48 bases, read in frame from the first base. Trimmed from V: 0 bases; trimmed from J: 8 bases; junction bases lacking a gene match: 11. The germline V gene specifies MGHRA as CDR1 and YSYEKL as CDR2.